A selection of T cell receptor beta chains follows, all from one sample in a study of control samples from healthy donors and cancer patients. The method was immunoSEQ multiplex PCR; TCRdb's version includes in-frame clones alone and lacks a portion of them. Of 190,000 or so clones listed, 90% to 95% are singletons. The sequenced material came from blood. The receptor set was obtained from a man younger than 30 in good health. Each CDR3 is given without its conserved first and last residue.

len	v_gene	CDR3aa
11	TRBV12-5	ASGLYQITEAF
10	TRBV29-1	SAGTADTEAF
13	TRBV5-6	ASSSPGTENTEAF
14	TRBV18	ASSPPNLFSSDEAF
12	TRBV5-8	ASSLGRGLQPQH
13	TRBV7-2	ASSPPSGPGDTQY
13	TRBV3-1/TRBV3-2	ASSQGAVDNQPQH
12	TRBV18	ASSPISFGAEAF
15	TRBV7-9	ASSLLSGGGEDNEQF
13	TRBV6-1	ASSEWRGGNQPQH
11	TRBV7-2	ASSFNHFGEQF
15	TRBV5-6	ASSLAPGTGAQNIQY
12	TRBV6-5	ASNLDRGGTEAF
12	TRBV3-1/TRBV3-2	ASTIEGFSGELF
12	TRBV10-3	AISRDRVGNEQF
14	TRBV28	ASRSRGAGSNQPQH
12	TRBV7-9	ASSRGGSFYEQY
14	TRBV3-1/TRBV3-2	ASSRKRTGSGNTIY